The rows below give T cell receptor beta chains drawn from one sample of a study of blood T cell repertoires in COVID-19. The data were produced by immunoSEQ multiplex PCR, yet TCRdb's version contains in-frame clones alone and is incomplete. The repertoire holds approximately 84,000 clones, with approximately 87% as singletons. Sequenced sample: peripheral blood. Receptor source: a human donor in a cohort sampled during active COVID-19. CDR3s include the opening cysteine and the closing phenylalanine or tryptophan. D genes are given only for firm matches. Some rows mark clone size as missing; the rest say once, few, many or name a class of expanded clone.

abundance	len	v_gene	j_gene	d_gene	CDR3aa	CDR3nt
NA	15	TRBV19	TRBJ1-3	NA	CASSGQFTSSWAIYF	TGTGCCAGCTCAGGACAGTTCACTTCCTCCTGGGCCATATATTTT
NA	16	TRBV24-1	TRBJ2-5	TRBD1	CATSLSGQTSQETQYF	TGTGCCACCAGTCTATCGGGACAGACCTCCCAAGAGACCCAGTACTTC
NA	14	TRBV3-1/TRBV3-2	TRBJ2-5	NA	CASSLRTAQETQYF	TGTGCCAGCAGCCTAAGGACAGCCCAAGAGACCCAGTACTTC
NA	16	TRBV28	TRBJ2-1	NA	CASSSSLTIPYNEQFF	TGTGCCAGCAGTTCTTCTCTCACAATCCCGTACAATGAGCAGTTCTTC
NA	15	TRBV18	TRBJ1-4	TRBD1	CASSLAGGMREKLFF	TGTGCCAGCTCACTAGCAGGGGGCATGCGGGAAAAACTGTTTTTT
NA	18	TRBV5-1	TRBJ2-2	TRBD2	CASSKGRGLEDNTGELFF	TGCGCCAGCAGCAAAGGCCGCGGACTAGAGGACAACACCGGGGAGCTGTTTTTT
NA	15	TRBV28	TRBJ2-6	NA	CASSTRDSGANVLTF	TGTGCCAGCAGTACCAGGGACTCTGGGGCCAACGTCCTGACTTTC
NA	14	TRBV6-5	TRBJ1-5	TRBD1	CASLLRGYNQPQHF	TGTGCCAGCCTCCTCAGGGGGTATAATCAGCCCCAGCATTTT
NA	13	TRBV5-1	TRBJ1-1	TRBD1	CASKGTGGTEAFF	TGCGCCAGCAAAGGGACAGGTGGGACTGAAGCTTTCTTT
few	16	TRBV15	TRBJ2-7	NA	CATSRLLSAYSYEQYF	TGTGCCACCAGCCGACTGCTTAGCGCCTACAGCTACGAGCAGTACTTC
NA	14	TRBV11-2	TRBJ2-7	TRBD1	CASSRDSPSYEQYF	TGTGCCAGCAGCAGGGACAGCCCTTCCTACGAGCAGTACTTC
NA	15	TRBV30	TRBJ2-2	NA	CAWSAGLGATGELFF	TGTGCCTGGAGTGCCGGGTTAGGGGCCACCGGGGAGCTGTTTTTT
NA	15	TRBV4-1	TRBJ2-7	TRBD1	CASSSKGAQNYEQYF	TGCGCCAGCAGCTCAAAGGGGGCCCAAAACTACGAGCAGTACTTC
many	14	TRBV30	TRBJ2-7	TRBD1	CAWSVGQGAYEQYF	TGTGCCTGGAGTGTCGGACAGGGGGCCTACGAGCAGTACTTC
few	15	TRBV27	TRBJ1-2	NA	CASSPGLRWEYGYTF	TGTGCCAGCAGTCCAGGACTGCGTTGGGAATATGGCTACACCTTC
NA	14	TRBV2	TRBJ1-1	TRBD1	CASNIRQGFTEAFF	TGTGCCAGCAATATAAGACAGGGGTTCACTGAAGCTTTCTTT
NA	16	TRBV7-4	TRBJ2-7	NA	CASSSSLELVWYEQYF	TGTGCCAGCAGCTCATCCCTTGAACTAGTATGGTACGAGCAGTACTTC
few	13	TRBV11-2	TRBJ2-2	NA	CASSLSYTGELFF	TGTGCCAGCAGTCTTTCTTACACCGGGGAGCTGTTTTTT
NA	16	TRBV16	TRBJ1-4	TRBD1	CASSQSFGTGNEKLFF	TGTGCCAGCAGCCAATCGTTTGGGACAGGGAATGAAAAACTGTTTTTT
NA	19	TRBV9	TRBJ2-1	TRBD2	CASSKGTSTALQQDNEQFF	TGTGCCAGCAGCAAAGGGACTAGTACCGCTCTACAGCAAGACAATGAGCAGTTCTTC
NA	15	TRBV6-5	TRBJ2-7	TRBD2	CASKLGTSVSYEQYF	TGTGCCAGCAAGTTAGGGACTAGTGTCTCCTACGAGCAGTACTTC
NA	13	TRBV30	TRBJ1-6	NA	CAWTPLNNSPLHF	TGTGCCTGGACCCCCTTAAATAATTCACCCCTCCACTTT
NA	16	TRBV5-5	TRBJ1-5	TRBD1	CASSRGTVHSNQPQHF	TGTGCCAGCAGCCGCGGGACAGTTCATAGCAATCAGCCCCAGCATTTT